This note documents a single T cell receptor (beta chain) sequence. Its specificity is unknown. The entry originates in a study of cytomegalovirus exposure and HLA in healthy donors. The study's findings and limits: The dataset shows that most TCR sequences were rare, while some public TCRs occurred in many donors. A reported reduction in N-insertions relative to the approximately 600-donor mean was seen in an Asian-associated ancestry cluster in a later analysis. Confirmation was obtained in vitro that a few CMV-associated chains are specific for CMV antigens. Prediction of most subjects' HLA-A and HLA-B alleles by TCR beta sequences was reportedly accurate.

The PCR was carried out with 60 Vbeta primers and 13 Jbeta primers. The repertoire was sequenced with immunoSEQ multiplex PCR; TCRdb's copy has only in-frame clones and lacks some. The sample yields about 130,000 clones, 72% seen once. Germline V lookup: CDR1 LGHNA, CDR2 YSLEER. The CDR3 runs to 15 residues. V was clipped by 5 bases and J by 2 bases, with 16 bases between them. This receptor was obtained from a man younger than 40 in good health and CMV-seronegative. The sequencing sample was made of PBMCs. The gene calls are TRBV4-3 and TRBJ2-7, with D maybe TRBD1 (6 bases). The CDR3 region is CASSVDRLNTYEQYF. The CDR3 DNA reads TGCGCCAGCAGCGTTGACAGGTTAAATACCTACGAGCAGTACTTC.